These T cell receptor beta chains were read from a single sample in a study of blood T cells in healthy people across ages. TCRdb called the 5' RACE reads again in MiXCR, with one record for every CDR3 protein. In the table there are hundreds of thousands of distinct CDR3 sequences, around 20% of which are singletons. Sequenced material: blood. These receptors originate from a man aged 65 to 85 in good health. CDR3s include the opening cysteine and the closing phenylalanine or tryptophan. The order of the fields is clone size, J gene, V gene, D gene, CDR3 protein, CDR3 DNA. A D gene is named only where the DNA matches it firmly. Not all rows give a size; the values are once, few, many and, for expanded clones, a class.

few | TRBJ1-4 | TRBV25-1 | NA | CASSEYPGVEANEKLFF | TGTGCCAGCAGTGAATATCCCGGGGTCGAAGCCAATGAAAAACTGTTTTTT
few | TRBJ2-3 | TRBV7-9 | TRBD1 | CASSLAGTGPTDTQYF | TGTGCCAGCAGCTTAGCCGGGACAGGCCCCACAGATACGCAGTATTTT
few | TRBJ2-1 | TRBV20-1 | TRBD1 | CSARGQGARSYNEQFF | TGCAGTGCTAGGGGACAGGGGGCTCGATCCTACAATGAGCAGTTCTTC
few | TRBJ2-1 | TRBV20-1 | NA | CSAVEPGLEYSEQFF | TGCAGTGCCGTCGAACCGGGACTGGAATATTCTGAGCAGTTCTTC
NA | TRBJ2-1 | TRBV5-4 | TRBD2 | CASRWTSGRVDNEQFF | TGTGCCAGCAGGTGGACTAGCGGGAGGGTCGACAATGAGCAGTTCTTC
NA | TRBJ1-2 | TRBV6-5 | TRBD1 | CASRLTGTGDGYTF | TGTGCCAGCAGACTAACCGGGACAGGTGATGGCTACACCTTC
few | TRBJ2-3 | TRBV7-2 | NA | CASSLGGKTDTQYF | TGTGCCAGCAGCTTGGGCGGGAAGACAGATACGCAGTATTTT
NA | TRBJ1-5 | TRBV7-2 | NA | CASSTNGGARGNQPQHF | TGTGCCAGCAGCACGAACGGGGGGGCTCGGGGCAATCAGCCCCAGCATTTT
many | TRBJ2-1 | TRBV9 | NA | CASSKDEVEQFF | TGTGCCAGCAGCAAAGATGAGGTTGAGCAGTTCTTC
few | TRBJ2-3 | TRBV20-1 | NA | CSASAVGRGGSTDTQYF | TGCAGTGCTAGCGCGGTCGGGAGAGGGGGGAGCACAGATACGCAGTATTTT
NA | TRBJ2-3 | TRBV7-2 | NA | CASSLATASWSNTQYF | TGTGCCAGCAGCTTAGCGACGGCTAGCTGGTCCAATACGCAGTATTTT
NA | TRBJ2-1 | TRBV5-8 | TRBD2 | CASSQGGLAANEQFF | TGTGCCAGCAGCCAGGGGGGACTAGCGGCAAATGAGCAGTTCTTC
NA | TRBJ2-5 | TRBV11-2 | NA | CASRDGFRTETQYF | TGTGCCAGCAGAGACGGGTTCCGGACGGAGACCCAGTACTTC
many | TRBJ2-4 | TRBV7-9 | NA | CASSLAFGDRAKNIQYF | TGTGCCAGCAGCTTAGCGTTTGGGGATAGGGCCAAAAACATTCAGTACTTC
NA | TRBJ1-2 | TRBV6-2/TRBV6-3 | NA | CASREDPNYGYTF | TGTGCCAGCAGGGAAGATCCTAACTATGGCTACACCTTC
once | TRBJ2-3 | TRBV6-5 | TRBD2 | CASSYSTSNTQYF | TGTGCCAGCAGTTACTCGACTAGCAATACGCAGTATTTT
NA | TRBJ2-6 | TRBV28 | NA | CASSPRMTGANVLTF | TGTGCCAGCAGTCCTAGGATGACTGGGGCCAACGTCCTGACTTTC
many | TRBJ2-1 | TRBV29-1 | TRBD2 | CSGKGLAGRDEQFF | TGCAGCGGGAAAGGACTAGCGGGACGGGATGAGCAGTTCTTC
few | TRBJ2-7 | TRBV5-1 | NA | CASRYGNGQLVSEQYF | TGCGCCAGCAGATACGGAAATGGGCAGCTCGTGTCCGAGCAGTACTTC
NA | TRBJ2-2 | TRBV7-9 | TRBD1 | CASSRQGAGELFF | TGTGCCAGCAGCCGACAGGGGGCCGGGGAGCTGTTTTTT
NA | TRBJ2-5 | TRBV7-2 | TRBD2 | CASSLMGTSGRASQETQYF | TGTGCCAGCAGCTTGATGGGGACTAGCGGGAGGGCATCGCAAGAGACCCAGTACTTC
few | TRBJ2-2 | TRBV10-3 | TRBD2 | CAISDTSGNSLPGELFF | TGTGCCATCAGTGATACTAGCGGGAACTCCCTACCCGGGGAGCTGTTTTTT
NA | TRBJ2-7 | TRBV3-1 | TRBD2 | CASSQVAGVYYEQYF | TGTGCCAGCAGCCAAGTCGCGGGAGTGTACTACGAGCAGTACTTC
once | TRBJ2-3 | TRBV28 | NA | CASRLTGSRDTQYF | TGTGCCAGCAGGCTAACAGGGTCCAGAGATACGCAGTATTTT
NA | TRBJ2-3 | TRBV29-1 | NA | CSVTRGPTDTQYF | TGCAGCGTTACCAGGGGACCCACAGATACGCAGTATTTT
NA | TRBJ2-3 | TRBV5-1 | NA | CASSSGQRTESTDTQYF | TGCGCCAGCAGCTCCGGTCAACGGACAGAGAGCACAGATACGCAGTATTTT
NA | TRBJ1-4 | TRBV25-1 | NA | CASKGWSEKLFF | TGTGCCAGCAAGGGTTGGAGTGAAAAACTGTTTTTT
NA | TRBJ2-7 | TRBV2 | NA | CASSEANGNEQYF | TGTGCCAGCAGTGAAGCGAATGGGAACGAGCAGTACTTC
few | TRBJ1-3 | TRBV2 | NA | CASSATLQGPVGNTIYF | TGTGCCAGCAGTGCCACCCTACAGGGACCGGTTGGAAACACCATATATTTT
many | TRBJ2-7 | TRBV6-5 | NA | CASSYSSPEPYEQYF | TGTGCCAGCAGTTACTCGAGTCCGGAGCCCTACGAGCAGTACTTC
NA | TRBJ2-7 | TRBV12-3/TRBV12-4 | NA | CASSGIRAPYEQYF | TGTGCCAGCAGTGGGATTAGGGCCCCTTACGAGCAGTACTTC
NA | TRBJ1-5 | TRBV20-1 | NA | CSAPMGRGQPQHF | TGCAGTGCGCCGATGGGACGAGGTCAGCCCCAGCATTTT
few | TRBJ2-3 | TRBV6-6 | TRBD2 | CASSYYGTSGSDTQYF | TGTGCCAGCAGTTACTACGGGACTAGCGGGAGTGATACGCAGTATTTT
NA | TRBJ2-7 | TRBV5-1 | TRBD1 | CASSWTTGGAYEQYF | TGCGCCAGCAGCTGGACGACAGGGGGAGCCTACGAGCAGTACTTC
NA | TRBJ2-5 | TRBV25-1 | NA | CASSEETETQYF | TGTGCCAGCAGTGAAGAGACAGAGACCCAGTACTTC